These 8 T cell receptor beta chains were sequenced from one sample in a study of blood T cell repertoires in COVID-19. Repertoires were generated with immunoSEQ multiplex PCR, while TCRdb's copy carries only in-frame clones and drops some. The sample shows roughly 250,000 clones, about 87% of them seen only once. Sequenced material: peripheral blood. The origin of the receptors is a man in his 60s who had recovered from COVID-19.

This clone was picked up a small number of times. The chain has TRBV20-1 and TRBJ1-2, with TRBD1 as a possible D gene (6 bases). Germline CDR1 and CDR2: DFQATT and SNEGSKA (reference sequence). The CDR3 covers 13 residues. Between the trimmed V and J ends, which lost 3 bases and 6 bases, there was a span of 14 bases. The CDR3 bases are TGCAGTGCTAGTAATGCGGGGGCCCATGGCTACACCTTC. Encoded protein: CSASNAGAHGYTF.

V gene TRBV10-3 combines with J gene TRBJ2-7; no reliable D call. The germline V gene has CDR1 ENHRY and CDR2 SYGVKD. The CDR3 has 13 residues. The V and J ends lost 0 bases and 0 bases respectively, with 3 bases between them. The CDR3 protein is CAISESLSYEQYF. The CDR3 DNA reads TGTGCCATCAGTGAGTCCCTCTCCTACGAGCAGTACTTC.

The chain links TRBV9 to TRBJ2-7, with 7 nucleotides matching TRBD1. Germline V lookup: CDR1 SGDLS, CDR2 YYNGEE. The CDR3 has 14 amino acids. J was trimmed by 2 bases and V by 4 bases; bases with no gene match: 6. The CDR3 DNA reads TGTGCCAGCAGCCGCCAGGGGGTACCCTACGAGCAGTACTTC. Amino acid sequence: CASSRQGVPYEQYF.

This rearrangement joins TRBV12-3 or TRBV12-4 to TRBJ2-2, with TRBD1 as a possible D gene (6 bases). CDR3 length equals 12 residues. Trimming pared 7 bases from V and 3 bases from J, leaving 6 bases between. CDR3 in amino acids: CASNRDTGELFF. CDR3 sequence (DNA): TGTGCCAGCAACAGGGACACCGGGGAGCTGTTTTTT.

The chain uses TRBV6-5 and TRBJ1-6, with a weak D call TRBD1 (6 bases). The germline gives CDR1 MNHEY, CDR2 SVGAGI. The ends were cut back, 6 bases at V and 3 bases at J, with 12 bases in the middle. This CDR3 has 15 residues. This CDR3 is CASSLDSVYNSPLHF. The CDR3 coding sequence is TGTGCCAGCAGCCTGGACAGTGTCTATAATTCACCCCTCCACTTT.

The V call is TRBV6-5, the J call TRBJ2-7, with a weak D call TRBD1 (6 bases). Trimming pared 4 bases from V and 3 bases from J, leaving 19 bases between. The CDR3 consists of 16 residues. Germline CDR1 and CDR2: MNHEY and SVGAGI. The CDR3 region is CASSSTLDRRDYEQYF. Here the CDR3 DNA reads TGTGCCAGCAGTTCCACTTTGGACAGAAGAGACTACGAGCAGTACTTC.

This CDR3 reads CASSVVAGGRTEAFF. CDR3 in DNA: TGTGCCAGCAGCGTAGTGGCAGGGGGTCGGACTGAAGCTTTCTTT. The rearrangement links TRBV9 to TRBJ1-1; 7 positions match TRBD1. Looked up from germline, CDR1 is SGDLS and CDR2 is YYNGEE. This CDR3 has 15 residues. J gave up 5 bases and V 0 bases, and 7 bases lay outside the gene matches.

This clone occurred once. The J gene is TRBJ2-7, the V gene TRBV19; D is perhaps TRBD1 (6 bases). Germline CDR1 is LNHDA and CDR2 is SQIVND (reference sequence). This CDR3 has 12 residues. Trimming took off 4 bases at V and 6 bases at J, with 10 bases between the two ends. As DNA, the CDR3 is TGTGCCAGTAGTAGGACAGTCTCCGAGCAGTACTTC. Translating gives CASSRTVSEQYF.